These 25 T cell receptor beta chains originate from one sample sequenced in a study of cytomegalovirus exposure and HLA in healthy donors. Primers: 60 Vbeta forward and 13 Jbeta reverse. The data were produced by immunoSEQ multiplex PCR, yet TCRdb's version contains in-frame clones alone and is incomplete. The sample contains about 57,000 clones, 75% to 85% of which appear only once. Sequencing used PBMCs. The source is a male donor in good health and CMV-seronegative.

This clone was counted a few times. The chain employs TRBV7-8 and TRBJ2-1; TRBD1 aligns across 12 bases. The germline V gene has CDR1 SGHVS and CDR2 FQNEAQ. This CDR3 spans 18 amino acids. Trimming at V came to 5 bases and at J to 14 bases, leaving 22 bases not matched to a gene. Here the CDR3 reads CASSHRDRGRLYNQEEFF. In nucleotides, the CDR3 is TGTGCCAGCAGCCACCGGGACAGGGGGCGGTTGTATAATCAGGAGGAGTTCTTC.

V and J are TRBV7-2 and TRBJ2-3; D is unresolved. Germline V gene lookup returns CDR1 SGHTA and CDR2 FQGNSA. The CDR3 contains 12 residues. V shed 5 bases and J shed 6 bases, with 9 bases lying between them. In DNA form, the CDR3 reads TGTGCCAGCAGCCCCGCACGGGATACGCAGTATTTT. Translation gives CASSPARDTQYF. Drawing the rest from reference TRBV7-2 and TRBJ2-3, the complete variable domain is GAGVSQSPSNKVTEKGKDVELRCDPISGHTALYWYRQSLGQGLEFLIYFQGNSAPDKSGLPSDRFSAERTGGSVSTLTIQRTQQEDSAVYLCASSPARDTQYFGPGTRLTVL.

This chain connects TRBV6-4 to TRBJ2-3, with 12 bases identical to TRBD2. Germline values: CDR1 MRHNA, CDR2 SNTAGT. The CDR3 extends over 17 amino acids. Trimming took 7 bases from V and 3 from J; bases not matched to a gene: 11. CDR3 in amino acids: CASTSASGGGGTDTQYF. The CDR3 nucleotides read TGTGCCAGCACTAGTGCTAGCGGGGGGGGCGGGACAGATACGCAGTATTTT.

The chain links TRBV15 to TRBJ1-5; D is ambiguous. Germline values: CDR1 LNHNV, CDR2 YYDKDF (reference sequence). The V end was cut by 1 base, the J end by 11 bases, with 12 bases between. This CDR3 region has 13 residues. For the CDR3, the DNA is TGTGCCACCAGCAGAGCTGGTTCGGGGACCCAGCATTTT. This encodes CATSRAGSGTQHF.

To note about this clone: The CDR3 does not close with the conserved phenylalanine or tryptophan, likely indicating a read error. No DNA is shown, since the ends of the CDR3 on it are uncertain; the CDR3 is the one TCRdb lists. This chain connects TRBV5-6 to TRBJ2-3; the table gives TRBD2 as D, unverified against the DNA. Germline CDR1 and CDR2: SGHDT and YYEEEE. From its first to its last residue, the CDR3 has 9 amino acids. The CDR3 spells CASSLGAGA.

The chain combines TRBV7-9 with TRBJ2-7; 9 nucleotides line up with TRBD1. CDR1 is SEHNR and CDR2 is FQNEAQ in the germline V gene (reference sequence). The CDR3 runs 13 residues. J lost 5 bases, V lost 4 bases, and 3 bases had no gene match. This chain's CDR3 is CASSSRTGDEQYF. The CDR3 DNA is TGTGCCAGCAGCTCCCGGACAGGGGACGAGCAGTACTTC. The variable domain in full, completed from reference TRBV7-9 and TRBJ2-7, reads DTGVSQNPRHKITKRGQNVTFRCDPISEHNRLYWYRQTLGQGPEFLTYFQNEAQLEKSRLLSDRFSAERPKGSFSTLEIQRTEQGDSAMYLCASSSRTGDEQYFGPGTRLTVT.

The chain has TRBV5-4 and TRBJ2-7, with 13 positions matching TRBD2. The CDR3 contains 17 residues. The V and J ends lost 2 bases and 3 bases, in that order; junction bases with no gene match: 8. In germline, CDR1 is SGHNT, CDR2 YYREEE (reference sequence). CDR3 residues: CASSLGLAGALGYEQYF. CDR3 DNA: TGTGCCAGCAGCTTAGGACTAGCGGGGGCCCTCGGCTACGAGCAGTACTTC.

V and J are TRBV4-3 and TRBJ2-7; 9 bases map to TRBD1. Germline V gene lookup returns CDR1 LGHNA and CDR2 YSLEER. V gave up 1 base and J gave up 3 bases; unmatched junction bases: 7. The CDR3 is made up of 16 amino acids. CDR3 nucleotides: TGCGCCAGCAGCCAAGCCGGGGACAGGGATGTCTACGAGCAGTACTTC. Amino acid sequence: CASSQAGDRDVYEQYF.

The chain combines TRBV5-4 with TRBJ2-7; 9 positions agree with TRBD1. Unmatched junction bases numbered 8, after V lost 5 bases and J lost 2 bases. CDR1 SGHNT and CDR2 YYREEE come from the germline V gene (reference sequence). The CDR3 length is 15 residues. The CDR3 loop reads CASSPGGQGTYEQYF. The CDR3 nucleotides read TGTGCCAGCAGTCCCGGGGGACAGGGTACCTACGAGCAGTACTTC.

The V gene is TRBV4-1, the J gene TRBJ1-6, with D perhaps matching TRBD1 (6 bases). Trimming stripped 0 bases from V and 4 bases from J, with 7 bases between. This CDR3 has 15 amino acids. The germline gives CDR1 MGHRA, CDR2 YSYEKL. CDR3 in DNA: TGCGCCAGCAGCCAAGACGGACAGTATAATTCACCCCTCCACTTT. Protein product: CASSQDGQYNSPLHF.

The chain has TRBV25-1 and TRBJ2-5; a weak D match, TRBD2 (6 bases). The closer fit of TRBJ2-7 to the DNA end suggests the J call may be wrong. The CDR3 has 14 amino acids. CDR1 is MGHDK, CDR2 SYGVNS, per germline. The CDR3 DNA follows: TGTGCCAGCAGTGAAGGGGACTTAACCTACGAGCAGTACTTC. It specifies CASSEGDLTYEQYF.

The V gene is TRBV6-5, the J gene TRBJ1-1, with TRBD1 as a possible D gene (6 bases). Germline lookup yields CDR1 MNHEY and CDR2 SVGAGI. The CDR3 loop spans 13 amino acids. Trimming cost V 0 bases and J 5 bases, with 7 bases left between them. The CDR3 nucleotides read TGTGCCAGCAGTTACTCGGGGGCTACTGAAGCTTTCTTT. This codes for CASSYSGATEAFF.

This chain uses TRBV29-1 with TRBJ1-2, with 7 positions matching TRBD1. Germline loops: CDR1 SQVTM, CDR2 ANQGSEA. This CDR3 contains 12 residues. V trimming: 7 bases; J trimming: 3 bases; junction bases outside the gene matches: 5. The CDR3 coding sequence is TGCAGCGCCACAGGGGAGGACTATGGCTACACCTTC. Translation gives CSATGEDYGYTF.

This rearrangement joins TRBV5-1 to TRBJ2-7; no definite D call. The germline CDR1 and CDR2 sequences are SGHRS and YFSETQ. This CDR3 region has 11 residues. V lost 2 bases, J lost 4 bases, and 4 bases lay in between. Here the CDR3 reads CASSLEYEQYF. The CDR3, as DNA: TGCGCCAGCAGCTTAGAGTACGAGCAGTACTTC.

The chain employs TRBV5-4 and TRBJ1-3, with 10 bases aligning to TRBD1. The ends lost 5 bases at V and 3 bases at J; junction bases unmatched: 5. CDR3 length: 15 amino acids. Per the germline V gene, CDR1 is SGHNT and CDR2 is YYREEE (reference sequence). The CDR3 nucleotides are TGTGCCAGCAGTCGGGGACAGGGGTATGGAAACACCATATATTTT. Encoded protein: CASSRGQGYGNTIYF.

The table lists this clone with a count of one. The chain's CDR3 is CASSPPGRGPDTEAFF. In nucleotides, the CDR3 is TGTGCCAGCTCACCTCCGGGGCGGGGGCCGGACACTGAAGCTTTCTTT. The chain is built from TRBV18 and TRBJ1-1; D is perhaps TRBD1 (6 bases). The CDR3 has 16 amino acids. V was trimmed by 3 bases and J by 3 bases, leaving 17 bases between them. Per germline, CDR1 KGHSH and CDR2 LQKENI.

CDR3 sequence (DNA): TGTGCCAGCAGCGCCGGGGGGGGGATTAATGAAAAACTGTTTTTT. Translating gives CASSAGGGINEKLFF. The rearrangement links TRBV9 to TRBJ1-4; tentative D call: TRBD1 (5 bases). Trimming left V 3 bases short and J 4 bases short, with 13 bases between. Looked up from germline, CDR1 is SGDLS and CDR2 is YYNGEE. CDR3 length: 15 amino acids.

This rearrangement joins TRBV27 to TRBJ1-4, with D tentatively TRBD1 (5 bases). The CDR3 is 14 amino acids. The V and J ends lost 6 bases and 10 bases respectively, with 18 bases between them. The V gene's germline CDR1 is MNHEY and CDR2 SMNVEV (reference sequence). CDR3 bases: TGTGCCAGCAGGCATGGGCAGGGTAAAGGAAAACTGTTTTTT. This encodes CASRHGQGKGKLFF.

V usage is TRBV7-2 and J usage is TRBJ1-2; D unresolved. CDR1 is SGHTA and CDR2 is FQGNSA in the germline V gene. V dropped 1 base and J dropped 2 bases, with 11 bases sitting between them. The CDR3 has 15 amino acids. The CDR3 reads CASSLGGPPNYGYTF. The CDR3 nucleotides are TGTGCCAGCAGCTTAGGAGGGCCACCCAACTATGGCTACACCTTC.

In this sample, this clone turned up a few times. The gene calls are TRBV10-3 and TRBJ2-2, with 12 bases identical to TRBD2. Germline CDR1 is ENHRY and CDR2 is SYGVKD. J gave up 2 bases and V 10 bases, and 5 bases lay outside the gene matches. The CDR3 extends over 15 amino acids. CDR3 sequence reads: CATGLAGTNTGELFF. CDR3 in DNA: TGTGCCACCGGACTAGCGGGGACCAACACCGGGGAGCTGTTTTTT.

The chain recombines TRBV21-1 with TRBJ2-5; no check of the table's D call, TRBD1, against the DNA was made. TRBV21-1 is flagged as a pseudogene. This CDR3 spans 11 amino acids. DNA for the CDR3: TGTGCCAGGGGGGCCCAAGAGACCCAGTACTTC. It translates to CARGAQETQYF.

This sequence joins TRBV5-1 and TRBJ1-4; TRBD1 matches 8 bases. Germline CDR1 reads SGHRS; CDR2 reads YFSETQ. Trimming at V came to 0 bases and at J to 6 bases, leaving 4 bases not matched to a gene. This CDR3 region has 15 residues. The CDR3 loop is CASSLDGTGYEKLFF. CDR3 DNA sequence: TGCGCCAGCAGCTTGGATGGGACAGGCTATGAAAAACTGTTTTTT.

The CDR3 reads CASSLAMAVSYEQYF. In DNA, the CDR3 is TGTGCCAGCAGCTTGGCCATGGCCGTCTCCTACGAGCAGTACTTC. The chain employs TRBV5-4 and TRBJ2-7; no reliable D call. The CDR3 covers 15 residues. Germline V CDR1 and CDR2: SGHNT, YYREEE (reference sequence). Trimming shortened V by 0 bases and J by 0 bases, and 10 bases separated the two germline ends.

The chain has TRBV18 and TRBJ2-4; 7 bases map to TRBD1. Germline V gene data show CDR1 as KGHSH and CDR2 as LQKENI. The V gene end was trimmed by 0 bases and the J gene end by 6 bases; junction bases not matched to a gene: 5. This CDR3 comprises 15 residues. The CDR3 nucleotides are TGTGCCAGCTCACCACCGGAGTCAGGGGGAAACATTCAGTACTTC. It encodes CASSPPESGGNIQYF.

The chain links TRBV27 to TRBJ2-7; tentatively, D is TRBD1 (5 bases). Trimming left V 6 bases short and J 0 bases short, with 12 bases between. The CDR3 extends over 14 amino acids. Germline loops: CDR1 MNHEY, CDR2 SMNVEV (reference sequence). For the CDR3, the DNA is TGTGCCAGCAGCCCCAGGACATACTCCTACGAGCAGTACTTC. Its protein is CASSPRTYSYEQYF.